The TCR beta chain described here comes from a study of shared clonotypes between healthy human individuals. Study results and limitations: An anticipated effect of sequencing depth on clonotype sharing among donors was recognized. Lower generation probabilities were found for non-shared clonotypes than for those shared by all four donors. Shared clonotypes: about 4.6% naive CD4, around 3.7% naive CD8, 2.3% memory CD4, under 0.5% memory CD8.

Details on this clone: Its target is unknown.

CDR1 is SEHNR and CDR2 is FQNEAQ in the germline V gene (reference sequence). The CDR3 runs to 16 residues. Trimming shortened V by 3 bases and J by 2 bases, and 16 bases separated the two germline ends. The table came from immunoSEQ multiplex PCR; TCRdb's copy has only in-frame clones and leaves some out. The sample has approximately 1.9 million clones; 80% to 95% are singletons. Only CD45RO-negative cells positively selected for CCR7 counted as naive CD8 cells, so terminally differentiated effector memory CD45RA+ cells were excluded. This clonotype was obtained from a man aged 18-30 years in good health. Some clones in this sample may be carry-over from other donors' samples. The chain has TRBV7-9 and TRBJ1-2; no reliable D call. Sequencing was performed on naive CD8+ T cells from PBMCs. CDR3 nucleotide sequence: TGTGCCAGCAGCTTCCCCCCAGACATATTGAACTATGGCTACACCTTC. Residues: CASSFPPDILNYGYTF.